What follows are 13 T cell receptor beta chains derived from one specimen sequenced in a study of cytomegalovirus exposure and HLA in healthy donors. Repertoires were generated with immunoSEQ multiplex PCR, while TCRdb's copy carries only in-frame clones and drops some. The table shows about 110,000 clones, with 88% occurring only once. Sequenced material: PBMCs. The receptor set was obtained from a woman between 18 and 29 years old in good health and CMV-seropositive.

This chain links TRBV5-1 with TRBJ2-5; 7 bases agree with TRBD2. CDR1 SGHRS and CDR2 YFSETQ come from the germline V gene. V trimming: 0 bases; J trimming: 4 bases; junction bases outside the gene matches: 3. The CDR3 has 14 amino acids. The DNA of the CDR3 is TGCGCCAGCAGCTTGGACGGGGGGACAGAGACCCAGTACTTC. Protein sequence: CASSLDGGTETQYF.

The chain carries TRBV28 and TRBJ2-2; D is ambiguous. The V gene lost 4 bases and the J gene lost 6 bases, with 12 bases spanning the gap. CDR1 and CDR2 (germline): MDHEN, SYDVKM. This CDR3 comprises 14 residues. The CDR3 loop is CASSSDDLAGELFF. The CDR3 nucleotides are TGTGCCAGCAGTTCTGACGACTTGGCCGGGGAGCTGTTTTTT.

The chain joins TRBV2 to TRBJ1-1; possible D gene TRBD1, 5 bases. CDR1 is SNHLY, CDR2 FYNNEI, per germline. The CDR3 has 11 residues. V lost 2 bases, J lost 7 bases, and 5 bases lay in between. DNA for the CDR3: TGTGCCAGCAGTGAACAGGGTGAAGCTTTCTTT. Translation: CASSEQGEAFF.

This chain uses TRBV28 with TRBJ2-3; 8 bases are a match to TRBD2. The CDR3 sequence is 18 residues long. Germline V gene lookup returns CDR1 MDHEN and CDR2 SYDVKM. V was pared by 3 bases and J by 2 bases, with 13 bases of the junction left unmatched. DNA of the CDR3: TGTGCCAGCAGTTTCGGGGTCGGAGCGGGGGACATCACAGATACGCAGTATTTT. It encodes CASSFGVGAGDITDTQYF.

This clone has just a few counts. The chain recombines TRBV28 with TRBJ2-7; 7 nucleotides align to TRBD2. The CDR3 is made up of 13 amino acids. Losses at the gene ends were 6 bases for V and 2 bases for J; bases not matched to a gene: 4. From germline, CDR1 is MDHEN and CDR2 SYDVKM. The CDR3 is CASSPAGPYEQYF. Written as DNA, the CDR3 is TGTGCCAGCAGCCCAGCGGGGCCCTACGAGCAGTACTTC.

The V and J genes are TRBV21-1 and TRBJ1-6; TRBD1, the D gene given by the table, was not confirmed from the DNA. TRBV21-1 is noted as a pseudogene. The CDR3 spans 17 residues. The CDR3 bases are TGTGCCAGCAGCATCCTCCCGGGACAGGGAGGGAATTCACCCCTCCACTTT. This sequence encodes CASSILPGQGGNSPLHF.

The chain couples TRBV18 to TRBJ1-2; maybe TRBD1 (5 bases). Germline V gene sequence: CDR1 KGHSH, CDR2 LQKENI. Trimming cost V 3 bases and J 3 bases, with 14 bases left between them. The CDR3 spans 15 residues. The CDR3 reads CASSPFPRVDYGYTF. The CDR3 nucleotides read TGTGCCAGCTCACCGTTCCCCAGGGTTGACTATGGCTACACCTTC.

This chain uses TRBV10-3 with TRBJ2-1; possibly TRBD1 for D (6 bases). This CDR3 contains 15 residues. Trimming removed 11 bases at V and 7 bases at J, with 24 bases between. The germline gives CDR1 ENHRY, CDR2 SYGVKD. The CDR3: CAAWGQGLAANEQFF. The CDR3 nucleotides are TGTGCCGCCTGGGGGCAGGGATTGGCAGCGAATGAGCAGTTCTTC.

V and J are TRBV9 and TRBJ1-3; 7 bases match TRBD1. J was trimmed by 3 bases and V by 3 bases; bases with no gene match: 9. CDR3 size: 16 residues. In germline, CDR1 is SGDLS, CDR2 YYNGEE. CDR3 DNA: TGTGCCAGCAGCGCACGAAAGCAGGGGGGTGGAAACACCATATATTTT. Amino acids: CASSARKQGGGNTIYF.

The chain carries TRBV7-9 and TRBJ1-2; the D is unclear. Germline V lookup: CDR1 SEHNR, CDR2 FQNEAQ (reference sequence). V was cut by 1 base and J by 6 bases, with 15 bases left in between. The CDR3 has 15 residues. The CDR3 coding sequence is TGTGCCAGCAGCTTAGAAGGGAGGGCTTTCAATGGCTACACCTTC. This encodes CASSLEGRAFNGYTF.

The chain uses TRBV5-4 and TRBJ2-2, with D maybe TRBD2 (7 bases). Trimming shortened V by 6 bases and J by 6 bases, and 12 bases separated the two germline ends. CDR3 length: 13 residues. Germline V gene sequence: CDR1 SGHNT, CDR2 YYREEE (reference sequence). The CDR3 loop is CASTWGGSGELFF. The CDR3 DNA follows: TGTGCCAGCACTTGGGGGGGCTCCGGGGAGCTGTTTTTT.

This clone was seen once. The chain uses TRBV28 and TRBJ1-1, with a weak D call TRBD1 (6 bases). Per the germline V gene, CDR1 is MDHEN and CDR2 is SYDVKM. The V and J ends lost 7 bases and 6 bases respectively, with 15 bases between them. The CDR3 totals 13 residues. The CDR3 reads CASTQPGTPEAFF. The CDR3 region has the DNA TGTGCCAGCACCCAACCCGGGACACCTGAAGCTTTCTTT. The variable domain in full, completed from reference TRBV28 and TRBJ1-1, reads DVKVTQSSRYLVKRTGEKVFLECVQDMDHENMFWYRQDPGLGLRLIYFSYDVKMKEKGDIPEGYSVSREKKERFSLILESASTNQTSMYLCASTQPGTPEAFFGQGTRLTVV.

The rearrangement joins TRBV5-5 to TRBJ1-4; 9 bases are a match to TRBD1. CDR3 length: 16 amino acids. Germline assignment: CDR1 SGHKS and CDR2 YYEKEE (reference sequence). V lost 2 bases to trimming and J lost 4 bases; unmatched junction nucleotides: 6. CDR3 sequence (DNA): TGTGCCAGCAGCTTTGTTCCGGGACAGGGTAATGAAAAACTGTTTTTT. Protein product: CASSFVPGQGNEKLFF.